One and the same sample provided the 9 T cell receptor beta chains below, sequenced in a study of shared clonotypes between healthy human individuals (dated by TCRdb to about 2020). Library creation used the immunoSEQ multiplex PCR assay. The immuneACCESS repertoire file appears here via TCRdb, limited to in-frame rearrangements. These files lack a portion of the clones; in checked studies, under half of the deficit traces to unresolved V genes, and the cause of the others is not known. The sample table records millions of clones; roughly 96% of these occur just once. The ten top clones hold 0.1% to 0.15% of the sample. Material: naive CD4+ T cells sorted from blood. Interpreted using the paper, the cell subset or site label stands for: CD45RA+ positively selected. These receptors were collected from a man aged 18 to 29 in good health.

V usage is TRBV9 and J usage is TRBJ2-3; tentatively, D is TRBD1 (5 bases). The CDR3 consists of 13 residues. The ends were cut back, 4 bases at V and 1 base at J, with 7 bases in the middle. CDR1 is SGDLS and CDR2 is YYNGEE in the germline V gene. The CDR3 loop is CASSTTGTDTQYF. CDR3 coding DNA: TGTGCCAGCAGCACGACAGGCACAGATACGCAGTATTTT.

The rearrangement joins TRBV10-2 to TRBJ2-7; 11 bases align to TRBD2. CDR3 size: 15 residues. V was pared by 7 bases and J by 3 bases, with 8 bases of the junction left unmatched. Germline V gives CDR1 WSHSY, CDR2 SAAADI. CDR3 nucleotide sequence: TGCGCCAGCACCCTAGCGGGGGGCCAAGTCTACGAGCAGTACTTC. It is translated as CASTLAGGQVYEQYF.

A single count supports this clone. J is TRBJ2-6 and V is TRBV18; no definite D call. V lost 3 bases and J 3 bases, leaving 15 bases between the germline ends. CDR1 and CDR2 (germline): KGHSH, LQKENI. The length of the CDR3 is 17 residues. CDR3: CASSPDGYTFGANVLTF. In DNA form, the CDR3 reads TGTGCCAGCTCACCGGATGGGTATACTTTTGGGGCCAACGTCCTGACTTTC.

Regarding this clone: The junction shows a germline mismatch at one end, possibly a read error. The CDR3 protein is CASSEAVSERLF. The CDR3 DNA reads TGTGCCAGCAGTGAAGCGGTCAGCGAGAGGTTGTTT. The chain carries TRBV6-1 and TRBJ1-4, with D unresolved. Looked up from germline, CDR1 is MNHNS and CDR2 is SASEGT. This CDR3 region has 12 residues.

This clone was observed a few times. CDR3 region: CASRTRDRGSEQYF. The CDR3 coding sequence is TGTGCCAGCAGAACCCGGGACAGGGGGTCGGAGCAGTACTTC. The chain employs TRBV6-5 and TRBJ2-5; TRBD1 aligns across 11 bases. This CDR3 is built from 14 residues. Germline assignment: CDR1 MNHEY and CDR2 SVGAGI. The J segment lost 11 bases and the V segment lost 6 bases, leaving 11 bases of the junction unmatched.

The chain combines TRBV5-1 with TRBJ2-7; TRBD1 matches 8 bases. The ends lost 5 bases at V and 0 bases at J; junction bases unmatched: 10. The germline V gene encodes CDR1 SGHRS and CDR2 YFSETQ. CDR3 length equals 16 residues. CDR3 in amino acids: CASRADWTGFSYEQYF. Here the CDR3 DNA reads TGCGCCAGCAGGGCTGACTGGACAGGGTTCTCCTACGAGCAGTACTTC.

The CDR3: CASSVGEGELTEKLFF. CDR3 coding DNA: TGTGCCAGCAGCGTAGGGGAGGGGGAATTGACTGAAAAACTGTTTTTT. The J gene is TRBJ1-4, the V gene TRBV9; maybe TRBD1 (6 bases). Germline V gene data show CDR1 as SGDLS and CDR2 as YYNGEE. The CDR3 is 16 residues long. The germline V and J ends were trimmed by 0 bases and 7 bases, with 16 bases remaining between them.

The chain employs TRBV9 and TRBJ1-2, with TRBD1 matching over 9 bases. With 3 bases clipped from V and 6 bases from J, the junction kept 15 bases outside the gene matches. CDR3 length equals 17 residues. Germline V lookup: CDR1 SGDLS, CDR2 YYNGEE. The CDR3: CASSAPPEGQGSHGYTF. CDR3 sequence (DNA): TGTGCCAGCAGCGCCCCCCCCGAAGGACAGGGGTCCCATGGCTACACCTTC.

The chain uses TRBV7-2 and TRBJ2-5, with 7 nucleotides matching TRBD1. Germline CDR1 SGHTA, CDR2 FQGNSA. The CDR3 has 16 residues. J gave up 4 bases and V 2 bases, and 10 bases lay outside the gene matches. The CDR3 region has the DNA TGTGCCAGCAGCTTAAAGGTCGGACAGGTAGGAGAGACCCAGTACTTC. This sequence encodes CASSLKVGQVGETQYF.